This T cell receptor beta chain derives from a study of neoadjuvant anti-PD-1 for oral cavity cancer. Time point described: after neoadjuvant nivolumab, at surgical resection. Patients had newly diagnosed, untreated stage II-IVA oral cavity squamous cell carcinoma. The germline V gene encodes CDR1 MNHNY and CDR2 SVGAGI (reference sequence). CDR3 size: 13 residues. Trimming took 2 bases from V and 4 from J, leaving 6 bases between them. Sequencing was performed with immunoSEQ multiplex PCR; in TCRdb, only in-frame clones are kept and a portion is missing. The data show about 24,000 clones, 26% seen once.

The sample consisted of tumor tissue, taken after nivolumab (anti-PD-1) treatment. The receptor comes from a person aged 35-79 years with oral cavity squamous cell carcinoma. The rearrangement links TRBV6-6 to TRBJ1-5; D call uncertain. The CDR3 DNA is TGTGCCAGCAGTTACAGCCAAAATCAGCCCCAGCATTTT. Translation: CASSYSQNQPQHF.